This paragraph covers one T cell receptor (beta chain) sequence. Antigen: not known. At one end, the junction sequence differs from germline, possibly due to a read error. Within the sample, other DNA sequences also encode this same CDR3. This entry is derived from a study of circulating and synovial CD4+ cells in juvenile arthritis. Clones were read by immunoSEQ multiplex PCR, and TCRdb kept only the in-frame ones, dropping some. The sample includes over a thousand clones, over 75% seen only once; the top ten take 3.2%. Samples derive from patients with active juvenile idiopathic arthritis. From germline, CDR1 is SGHRS and CDR2 YFSETQ. This CDR3 has 18 amino acids. Regarding the study as a whole: These blood cells shared more CDR3 sequences with synovium than bulk blood. These repertoires were less diverse than bulk blood CD4 repertoires. Bulk blood CD4 samples held at least an order of magnitude more or fewer genomes than CPL.

This sequence joins TRBV5-1 and TRBJ1-6; D is perhaps TRBD1 (5 bases). Sequencing was performed on HLA-DR+ CD4+ T cells from blood. Subset defined: circulating pathogenic-like lymphocytes, sorted as HLA-DR+CD14-CD3+CD4+CD25low/- blood T cells. This TCR derives from a human donor with juvenile idiopathic arthritis. The CDR3 DNA reads TGCGCCAGCAGCTTGGCCGGCCAGGGCCTGCCCTATAATTCCCCCCTCCACTTT. Translating it yields CASSLAGQGLPYNSPLHF. Full variable domain (missing parts from reference TRBV5-1 and TRBJ1-6): KAGVTQTPRYLIKTRGQQVTLSCSPISGHRSVSWYQQTPGQGLQFLFEYFSETQRNKGNFPGRFSGRQFSNSRSEMNVSTLELGDSALYLCASSLAGQGLPYNSPLHFGNGTRLTVT.